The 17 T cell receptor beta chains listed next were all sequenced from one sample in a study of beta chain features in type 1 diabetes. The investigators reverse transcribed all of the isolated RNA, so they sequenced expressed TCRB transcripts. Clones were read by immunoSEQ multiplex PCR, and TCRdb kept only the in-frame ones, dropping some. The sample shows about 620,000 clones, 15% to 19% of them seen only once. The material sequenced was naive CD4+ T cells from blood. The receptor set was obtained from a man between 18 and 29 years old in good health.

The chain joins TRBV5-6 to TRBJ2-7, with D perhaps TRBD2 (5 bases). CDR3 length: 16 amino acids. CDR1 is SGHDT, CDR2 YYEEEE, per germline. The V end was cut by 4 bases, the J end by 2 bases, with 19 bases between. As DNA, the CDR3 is TGTGCCAGCAGCCCCCCTTGGGCCGACGGGACCTACGAGCAGTACTTC. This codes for CASSPPWADGTYEQYF. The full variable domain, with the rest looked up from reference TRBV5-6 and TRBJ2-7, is DAGVTQSPTHLIKTRGQQVTLRCSPKSGHDTVSWYQQALGQGPQFIFQYYEEEERQRGNFPDRFSGHQFPNYSSELNVNALLLGDSALYLCASSPPWADGTYEQYFGPGTRLTVT.

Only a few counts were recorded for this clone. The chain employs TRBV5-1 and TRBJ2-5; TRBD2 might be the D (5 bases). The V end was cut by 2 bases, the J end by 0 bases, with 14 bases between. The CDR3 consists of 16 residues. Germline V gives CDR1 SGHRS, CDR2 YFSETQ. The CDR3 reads CASSFSLALDQETQYF. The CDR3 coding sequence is TGCGCCAGCAGCTTTAGTCTAGCATTGGACCAAGAGACCCAGTACTTC.

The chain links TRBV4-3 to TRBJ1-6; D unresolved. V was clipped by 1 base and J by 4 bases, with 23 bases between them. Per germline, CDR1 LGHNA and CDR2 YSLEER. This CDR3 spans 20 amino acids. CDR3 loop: CASSQGAVRTPDYYNSPLHF. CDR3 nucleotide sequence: TGCGCCAGCAGCCAAGGGGCCGTGAGAACGCCAGACTATTATAATTCACCCCTCCACTTT.

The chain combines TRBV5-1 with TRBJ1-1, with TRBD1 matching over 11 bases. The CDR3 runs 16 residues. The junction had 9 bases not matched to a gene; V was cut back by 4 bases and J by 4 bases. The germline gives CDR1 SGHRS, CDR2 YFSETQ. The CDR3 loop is CASSHAFGTGGTEAFF. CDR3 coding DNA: TGCGCCAGCAGCCATGCTTTTGGGACAGGGGGCACTGAAGCTTTCTTT.

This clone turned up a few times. In nucleotides, the CDR3 is TGTGCCATCAGTGAGTCGATGCGCGGGCAAGAGACCCAGTACTTC. This sequence encodes CAISESMRGQETQYF. J is TRBJ2-5 and V is TRBV10-3; TRBD2 might be the D (5 bases). Per the germline V gene, CDR1 is ENHRY and CDR2 is SYGVKD. Trimming cost V 0 bases and J 2 bases, with 10 bases left between them. This CDR3 is 15 amino acids long.

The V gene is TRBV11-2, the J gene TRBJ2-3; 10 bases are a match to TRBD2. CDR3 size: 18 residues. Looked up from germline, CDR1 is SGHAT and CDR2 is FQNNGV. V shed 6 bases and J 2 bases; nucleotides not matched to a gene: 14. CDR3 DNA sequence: TGTGCCAGCAGGTTCCGGGTAGGGACTAGCGTTTCCACAGATACGCAGTATTTT. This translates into CASRFRVGTSVSTDTQYF.

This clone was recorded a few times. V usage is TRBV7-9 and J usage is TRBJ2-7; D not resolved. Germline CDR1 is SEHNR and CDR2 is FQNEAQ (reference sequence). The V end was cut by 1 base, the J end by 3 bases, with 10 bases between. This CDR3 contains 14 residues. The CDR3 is CASSLVPARYEQYF. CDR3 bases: TGTGCCAGCAGCTTAGTCCCAGCTCGCTACGAGCAGTACTTC.

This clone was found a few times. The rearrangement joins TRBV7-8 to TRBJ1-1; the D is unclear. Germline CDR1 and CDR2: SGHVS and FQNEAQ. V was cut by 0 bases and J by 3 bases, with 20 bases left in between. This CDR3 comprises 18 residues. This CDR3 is CASSLALTLSLMDTEAFF. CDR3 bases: TGTGCCAGCAGCTTAGCTTTGACTTTAAGCCTCATGGACACTGAAGCTTTCTTT.

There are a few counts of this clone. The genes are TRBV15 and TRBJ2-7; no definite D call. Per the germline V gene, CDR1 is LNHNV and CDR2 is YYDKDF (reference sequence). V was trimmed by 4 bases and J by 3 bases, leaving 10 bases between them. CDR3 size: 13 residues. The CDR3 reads CATSNRVNYEQYF. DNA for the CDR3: TGTGCCACCAGCAACCGGGTGAACTACGAGCAGTACTTC.

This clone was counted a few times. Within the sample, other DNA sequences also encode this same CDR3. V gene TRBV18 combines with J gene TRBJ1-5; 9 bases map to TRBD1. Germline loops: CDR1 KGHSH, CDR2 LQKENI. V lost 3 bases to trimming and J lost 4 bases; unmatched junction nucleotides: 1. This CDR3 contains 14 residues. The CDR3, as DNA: TGTGCCAGCTCACCCGGGACAGGGAATCAGCCCCAGCATTTT. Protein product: CASSPGTGNQPQHF.

CDR3 protein: CASSLGLNTEAFF. The CDR3 DNA follows: TGTGCCAGCAGCTTAGGGCTCAACACTGAAGCTTTCTTT. The chain carries TRBV11-2 and TRBJ1-1; D is ambiguous. Trimming removed 1 base from V and 2 bases from J, with 5 bases in between. CDR1 is SGHAT, CDR2 FQNNGV, per germline. This CDR3 region has 13 residues. Full variable domain (missing parts from reference TRBV11-2 and TRBJ1-1): EAGVAQSPRYKIIEKRQSVAFWCNPISGHATLYWYQQILGQGPKLLIQFQNNGVVDDSQLPKDRFSAERLKGVDSTLKIQPAKLEDSAVYLCASSLGLNTEAFFGQGTRLTVV.

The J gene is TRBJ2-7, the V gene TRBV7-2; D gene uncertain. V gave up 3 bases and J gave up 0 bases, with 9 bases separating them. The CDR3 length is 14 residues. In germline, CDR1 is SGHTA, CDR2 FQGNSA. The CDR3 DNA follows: TGTGCCAGCAGCTTCGGCGGTAGCTCCTACGAGCAGTACTTC. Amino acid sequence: CASSFGGSSYEQYF.

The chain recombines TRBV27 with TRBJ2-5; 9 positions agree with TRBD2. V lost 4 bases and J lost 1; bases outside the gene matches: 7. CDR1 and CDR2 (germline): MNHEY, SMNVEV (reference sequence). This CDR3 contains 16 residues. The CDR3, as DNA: TGTGCCAGCAGTTCCAGACTAGCGGCTCCCCAAGAGACCCAGTACTTC. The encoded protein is CASSSRLAAPQETQYF.

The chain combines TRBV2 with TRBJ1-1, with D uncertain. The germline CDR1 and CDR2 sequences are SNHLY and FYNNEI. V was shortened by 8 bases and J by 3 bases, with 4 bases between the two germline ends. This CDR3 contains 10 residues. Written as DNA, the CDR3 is TGTGCCAGCCTGTACACTGAAGCTTTCTTT. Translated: CASLYTEAFF. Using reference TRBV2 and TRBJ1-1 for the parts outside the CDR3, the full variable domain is EPEVTQTPSHQVTQMGQEVILRCVPISNHLYFYWYRQILGQKVEFLVSFYNNEISEKSEIFDDQFSVERPDGSNFTLKIRSTKLEDSAMYFCASLYTEAFFGQGTRLTVV.

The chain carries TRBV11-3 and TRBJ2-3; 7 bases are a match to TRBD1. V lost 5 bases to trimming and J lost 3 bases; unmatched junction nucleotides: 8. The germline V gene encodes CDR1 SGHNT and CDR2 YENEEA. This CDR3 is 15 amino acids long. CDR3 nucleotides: TGTGCCAGCAGCGGCGGCGGCAGGGGGACAGATACGCAGTATTTT. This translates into CASSGGGRGTDTQYF.

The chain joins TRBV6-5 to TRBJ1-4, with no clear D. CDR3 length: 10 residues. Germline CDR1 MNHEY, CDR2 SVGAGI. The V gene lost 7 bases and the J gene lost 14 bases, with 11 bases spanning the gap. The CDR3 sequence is CASTNLGLFF. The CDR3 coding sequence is TGTGCCAGCACCAATCTTGGGCTGTTTTTT.

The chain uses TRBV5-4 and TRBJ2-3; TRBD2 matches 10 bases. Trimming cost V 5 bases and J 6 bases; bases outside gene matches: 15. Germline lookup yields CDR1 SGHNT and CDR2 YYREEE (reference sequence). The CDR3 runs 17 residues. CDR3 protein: CASRASSGGLSLDTQYF. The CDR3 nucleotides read TGTGCCAGCAGAGCAAGTAGCGGGGGGCTATCATTGGATACGCAGTATTTT.